What follows is one T cell receptor (beta chain) and its context. The sample belongs to a study of control samples from healthy donors and cancer patients. TCRdb's copy holds only in-frame clones and misses some; the assay was immunoSEQ multiplex PCR. The table lists roughly 130,000 clones, roughly 90% of them singletons, with almost 2.5% in the top ten. V lost 2 bases, J lost 7 bases, and 4 bases stayed unmatched. The CDR3 has 14 amino acids. Germline V gene data show CDR1 as ENHRY and CDR2 as SYGVKD. The chain couples TRBV10-3 to TRBJ2-5, with 10 bases aligning to TRBD2. Sequenced material: blood. This receptor was identified in a man aged 18-30 years in good health. In DNA form, the CDR3 reads TGTGCCATCAGTGAGAGCGGGGGGGTCGGGACCCAGTACTTC. Translated: CAISESGGVGTQYF.